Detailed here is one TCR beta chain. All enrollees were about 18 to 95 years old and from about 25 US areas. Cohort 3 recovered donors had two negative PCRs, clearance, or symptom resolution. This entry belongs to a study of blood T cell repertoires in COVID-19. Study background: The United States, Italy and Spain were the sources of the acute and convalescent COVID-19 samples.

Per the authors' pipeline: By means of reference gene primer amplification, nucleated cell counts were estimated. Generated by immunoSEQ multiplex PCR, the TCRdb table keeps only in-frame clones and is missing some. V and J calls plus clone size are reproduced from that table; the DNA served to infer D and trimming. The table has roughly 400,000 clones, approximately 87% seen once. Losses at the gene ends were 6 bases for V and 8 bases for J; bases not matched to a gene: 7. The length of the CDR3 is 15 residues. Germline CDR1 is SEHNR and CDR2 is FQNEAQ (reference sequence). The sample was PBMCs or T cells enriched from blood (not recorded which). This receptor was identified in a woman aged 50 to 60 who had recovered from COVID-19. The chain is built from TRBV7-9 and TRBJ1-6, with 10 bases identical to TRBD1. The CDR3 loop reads CASRRTGTGDSPLHF. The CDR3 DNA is TGTGCCAGCAGGAGGACCGGGACAGGGGATTCACCCCTCCACTTT. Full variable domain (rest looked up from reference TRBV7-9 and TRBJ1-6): DTGVSQNPRHKITKRGQNVTFRCDPISEHNRLYWYRQTLGQGPEFLTYFQNEAQLEKSRLLSDRFSAERPKGSFSTLEIQRTEQGDSAMYLCASRRTGTGDSPLHFGNGTRLTVT.